The 24 T cell receptor beta chains in this list originate from one sample, sequenced in a study of blood T cell repertoires in COVID-19 (dated by TCRdb to the early 2020s). Libraries came from the immunoSEQ multiplex PCR assay. Imported from immuneACCESS, the table was reduced by TCRdb to in-frame sequences with V and J called. These copies leave out some clones; in studies compared against another copy, an unresolved V gene accounts for under half, and the cause of the remainder is not known. This sample holds 270,000 or so clones; about nine tenths were observed only once. The ten largest clones represent about 2.6% of the sample. Specimen: PBMCs or T cells enriched from blood (not recorded which). The receptors stem from a woman aged 18-29 years who had recovered from COVID-19.

This clone was seen only once. V is TRBV2 and J is TRBJ1-6; D remains unclear. The length of the CDR3 is 13 residues. Trimming took 6 bases from V and 10 from J, leaving 13 bases between them. Germline CDR1 SNHLY, CDR2 FYNNEI. Here the CDR3 reads CASRGDISSPLHF. CDR3 coding DNA: TGTGCCAGCAGAGGCGACATTTCCTCACCCCTCCACTTT.

The CDR3 DNA reads as TGTGCCAGCAGCTTACGCCGAGCGGGGGTAGGAGAGACCCAGTACTTC. Encoded protein: CASSLRRAGVGETQYF. This chain uses TRBV7-9 with TRBJ2-5; 8 bases are a match to TRBD2. The CDR3 contains 16 residues. Trimming removed 2 bases from V and 4 bases from J; junction bases left unmatched: 9. Germline V gene lookup returns CDR1 SEHNR and CDR2 FQNEAQ (reference sequence). The whole variable domain, remainder taken from reference TRBV7-9 and TRBJ2-5, is DTGVSQNPRHKITKRGQNVTFRCDPISEHNRLYWYRQTLGQGPEFLTYFQNEAQLEKSRLLSDRFSAERPKGSFSTLEIQRTEQGDSAMYLCASSLRRAGVGETQYFGPGTRLLVL.

This clone was counted a single time. V and J are TRBV4-3 and TRBJ2-1, with unresolved D. The CDR3 is 14 residues long. The ends were cut back, 6 bases at V and 1 base at J, with 10 bases in the middle. The germline V gene has CDR1 LGHNA and CDR2 YSLEER. Written as DNA, the CDR3 is TGCGCCAGCAGTTTCTATGCGTCCTACAATGAGCAGTTCTTC. Translating it yields CASSFYASYNEQFF.

CDR3 sequence: CAWKGQSNQPQHF. For the CDR3, the DNA is TGTGCCTGGAAGGGACAGAGCAATCAGCCCCAGCATTTT. The chain couples TRBV30 to TRBJ1-5; the match to TRBD1 covers 7 bases. The CDR3 has 13 residues. The V gene's germline CDR1 is GTSNPN and CDR2 SVGIG (reference sequence). After removal of 4 bases from V and 1 base from J, the junction contained 1 base not matched to a gene.

This chain joins TRBV2 and TRBJ1-3; no reliable D call. The CDR3 has 13 residues. V was pared by 4 bases and J by 4 bases, with 8 bases between. Germline V gene sequence: CDR1 SNHLY, CDR2 FYNNEI. DNA for the CDR3: TGTGCCAGCAGTGCGACTCAGGGAAACACCATATATTTT. Residues: CASSATQGNTIYF.

The J gene is TRBJ2-5, the V gene TRBV15, with 7 bases matching TRBD1. With V trimmed by 0 bases and J by 5 bases, 15 bases remained unmatched. Germline CDR1 reads LNHNV; CDR2 reads YYDKDF (reference sequence). The CDR3 is made up of 18 amino acids. The DNA for the CDR3 is TGTGCCACCAGCAGAGATCACTCCAGGGGGTTGAGTCGGGAGACCCAGTACTTC. This translates into CATSRDHSRGLSRETQYF. The complete variable domain, with remaining parts taken from reference TRBV15 and TRBJ2-5, reads DAMVIQNPRYQVTQFGKPVTLSCSQTLNHNVMYWYQQKSSQAPKLLFHYYDKDFNNEADTPDNFQSRRPNTSFCFLDIRSPGLGDTAMYLCATSRDHSRGLSRETQYFGPGTRLLVL.

This chain links TRBV7-3 with TRBJ2-5; 9 nucleotides align to TRBD2. V trimming: 1 base; J trimming: 2 bases; junction bases outside the gene matches: 8. The CDR3 extends over 17 amino acids. The V gene's germline CDR1 is SGHTA and CDR2 FQGTGA. The CDR3 DNA reads as TGTGCCAGCAGCTTAAGTCCTAGCGGGATGGGACAAGAGACCCAGTACTTC. Amino acids: CASSLSPSGMGQETQYF.

This clone was detected only a few times. The rearrangement joins TRBV3-1 (or the pseudogene TRBV3-2) to TRBJ2-6; D unresolved. From germline, CDR1 is LGHDT and CDR2 YNNKEL (reference sequence). CDR3 length: 17 residues. V was cut by 6 bases and J by 0 bases, with 15 bases left in between. The DNA for the CDR3 is TGTGCCAGCAGTTCGACATTCGGAAGCTCTGGGGCCAACGTCCTGACTTTC. This encodes CASSSTFGSSGANVLTF.

The V and J genes are TRBV5-1 and TRBJ2-7, with TRBD1 identical over 9 bases. Germline trimming cut 2 bases from V and 7 bases from J; bases unmatched to any gene: 7. Germline V gene lookup returns CDR1 SGHRS and CDR2 YFSETQ. CDR3 length: 14 amino acids. The CDR3 nucleotides are TGCGCCAGCAGCTTTGGGACAGGGATAGGTGAGCAGTACTTC. This codes for CASSFGTGIGEQYF.

Here the CDR3 reads CASKETGGWQPQHF. CDR3 nucleotides: TGTGCCAGTAAGGAGACAGGGGGTTGGCAGCCCCAGCATTTT. The rearrangement links TRBV19 to TRBJ1-5; TRBD1 aligns across 9 bases. V lost 7 bases and J lost 7; bases outside the gene matches: 8. Germline CDR1 LNHDA, CDR2 SQIVND (reference sequence). The CDR3 is 14 amino acids.

V and J are TRBV6-5 and TRBJ1-3; weak D call: TRBD1 (5 bases). CDR3 length: 13 amino acids. Deletions cut 6 bases from V and 1 base from J, with 7 bases between. The germline V gene encodes CDR1 MNHEY and CDR2 SVGAGI. Here the CDR3 DNA reads TGTGCCAGCAGCTCAGGGTCTGGAAACACCATATATTTT. It yields the protein CASSSGSGNTIYF.

The chain combines TRBV28 with TRBJ2-7; TRBD1 matches at 10 bases. V shed 6 bases, J shed 2 bases, and the junction held 4 bases outside the gene matches. The CDR3 has 14 residues. Per the germline V gene, CDR1 is MDHEN and CDR2 is SYDVKM. CDR3 in amino acids: CASRTTGGPYEQYF. CDR3 coding DNA: TGTGCCAGCAGGACGACAGGGGGCCCCTACGAGCAGTACTTC.

The V call is TRBV27, the J call TRBJ2-3, with a possible D match to TRBD2 (5 bases). The CDR3 is made up of 16 amino acids. Germline-derived CDR1 and CDR2 are MNHEY and SMNVEV (reference sequence). V was cut by 5 bases and J by 2 bases, with 17 bases left in between. In nucleotides, the CDR3 is TGTGCCAGCAGTCCCCTTCCACGAGGGCCCACAGATACGCAGTATTTT. This codes for CASSPLPRGPTDTQYF.

This clone has only one observation. This chain connects TRBV5-1 to TRBJ2-5; 12 bases line up with TRBD2. Germline CDR1 reads SGHRS; CDR2 reads YFSETQ. The CDR3 consists of 15 residues. V shed 4 bases, J shed 2 bases, and the junction held 3 bases outside the gene matches. CDR3 nucleotides: TGCGCCAGCAGCACAGGACTAGCGGGACAAGAGACCCAGTACTTC. It is translated as CASSTGLAGQETQYF.

This chain uses TRBV21-1 with TRBJ2-7; the D segment call TRBD2 is taken from the table without a DNA check. TRBV21-1 is noted as a pseudogene. This CDR3 has 16 residues. DNA of the CDR3: TGTGCCAGCATAAGGGACTGGCCGGGGTTGGGGTACGAGCAGTACTTC. It encodes CASIRDWPGLGYEQYF.

The rearrangement joins TRBV4-1 to TRBJ1-1; D ambiguous. CDR3 length: 16 amino acids. The V gene lost 2 bases and the J gene lost 3 bases, with 16 bases spanning the gap. Germline V CDR1 and CDR2: MGHRA, YSYEKL. CDR3 region: CASSQPSENFDTEAFF. CDR3 bases: TGCGCCAGCAGCCAACCCTCCGAGAATTTCGACACTGAAGCTTTCTTT.

This sequence joins TRBV3-1 (or the pseudogene TRBV3-2) and TRBJ1-4; a weak D match, TRBD1 (5 bases). Germline CDR1 and CDR2: LGHDT and YNNKEL (reference sequence). The CDR3 spans 14 residues. The V end lost 2 bases, the J end lost 4 bases, and 8 bases lay between the germline ends. Written as DNA, the CDR3 is TGTGCCAGCAGCCAAACCGGGGGTAATGAAAAACTGTTTTTT. This gives the protein CASSQTGGNEKLFF.

V is TRBV9 and J is TRBJ1-5; D might be TRBD1 (5 bases). Germline loops: CDR1 SGDLS, CDR2 YYNGEE. This CDR3 spans 14 amino acids. The V gene lost 1 base and the J gene lost 5 bases, with 10 bases spanning the gap. CDR3 region: CASSVKQVHQPQHF. DNA for the CDR3: TGTGCCAGCAGCGTAAAACAGGTCCATCAGCCCCAGCATTTT. The full variable domain, rest sourced from reference TRBV9 and TRBJ1-5, is DSGVTQTPKHLITATGQRVTLRCSPRSGDLSVYWYQQSLDQGLQFLIQYYNGEERAKGNILERFSAQQFPDLHSELNLSSLELGDSALYFCASSVKQVHQPQHFGDGTRLSIL.

Only one count was recorded for this clone. The J gene is TRBJ2-3, the V gene TRBV7-2; 10 nucleotides align to TRBD1. The CDR3 is made up of 16 amino acids. Germline V gene sequence: CDR1 SGHTA, CDR2 FQGNSA. The V segment lost 3 bases and the J segment 3 bases; nucleotides outside the gene matches: 6. The CDR3 region is CASSLTGGLFTDTQYF. CDR3 bases: TGTGCCAGCAGCTTGACAGGGGGCTTATTTACAGATACGCAGTATTTT.

The chain recombines TRBV28 with TRBJ1-2, with 11 bases fitting TRBD1. This CDR3 is 15 amino acids long. V gave up 5 bases and J gave up 8 bases; unmatched junction bases: 10. CDR1 is MDHEN and CDR2 is SYDVKM in the germline V gene. CDR3 sequence (DNA): TGTGCCAGCAGTATAGGGACAGGGGGGATGAGAGGCTACACCTTC. It encodes CASSIGTGGMRGYTF.

This clone has ten or more counts. The V call is TRBV7-8, the J call TRBJ1-5; weak D call: TRBD1 (5 bases). V gave up 0 bases and J gave up 5 bases, with 14 bases separating them. In germline, CDR1 is SGHVS, CDR2 FQNEAQ. The CDR3 extends over 16 amino acids. CDR3 in DNA: TGTGCCAGCAGCTTAGCGGGTGTGGGAGGGGATCAGCCCCAGCATTTT. Amino acids: CASSLAGVGGDQPQHF. Looking up the rest from reference TRBV7-8 and TRBJ1-5 gives the full variable domain: GAGVSQSPRYKVAKRGQDVALRCDPISGHVSLFWYQQALGQGPEFLTYFQNEAQLDKSGLPSDRFFAERPEGSVSTLKIQRTQQEDSAVYLCASSLAGVGGDQPQHFGDGTRLSIL.

The rearrangement links TRBV12-3 or TRBV12-4 to TRBJ1-5; no reliable D call. The CDR3 is made up of 13 amino acids. Trimming left V 3 bases short and J 7 bases short, with 10 bases between. DNA of the CDR3: TGTGCCAGCAGTTTCTTTGCGAGGCAGCCCCAGCATTTT. Its translation: CASSFFARQPQHF.

Written as DNA, the CDR3 is TGTGCCAGCATTGTACAGGGCGGTCAGCCCCAGCATTTT. This translates into CASIVQGGQPQHF. This chain joins TRBV28 and TRBJ1-5, with D perhaps TRBD1 (6 bases). The germline V gene encodes CDR1 MDHEN and CDR2 SYDVKM. Trimming removed 7 bases at V and 6 bases at J, with 13 bases between. CDR3 size: 13 residues. Based on the CDR3 plus reference TRBV28 and TRBJ1-5, the full variable domain is DVKVTQSSRYLVKRTGEKVFLECVQDMDHENMFWYRQDPGLGLRLIYFSYDVKMKEKGDIPEGYSVSREKKERFSLILESASTNQTSMYLCASIVQGGQPQHFGDGTRLSIL.

The chain employs TRBV28 and TRBJ2-1; D unresolved. V lost 7 bases and J lost 1, with 8 bases in between. The CDR3 runs to 13 residues. Germline CDR1 and CDR2: MDHEN and SYDVKM. The CDR3, as DNA: TGTGCCAGCACCACAGTATCCTACAATGAGCAGTTCTTC. Residues: CASTTVSYNEQFF.